The clone carrying this T cell receptor (beta chain) has more than one count but fewer than ten. The sample originates from a study of blood T cells in healthy people across ages. V shed 3 bases and J shed 8 bases, with 8 bases lying between them. This CDR3 spans 12 amino acids. Sample-barcoded 5' priming and a J-beta primer mix drove a second PCR of about 6 to 12 cycles. TCRdb reanalysed the 5' RACE reads using MiXCR and keeps one entry per CDR3 protein. The repertoire has hundreds of thousands of distinct CDR3 sequences, under 70% of them found once; the top ten carry over 30%. Specimen: blood. The chain recombines TRBV12-3 or TRBV12-4 with TRBJ2-1, with unresolved D. This receptor was taken from a man in his 60s in good health. The CDR3 DNA reads TGTGCCAGCAGTTTGGGGTGGGATGAGCAGTTCTTC. Its protein is CASSLGWDEQFF.